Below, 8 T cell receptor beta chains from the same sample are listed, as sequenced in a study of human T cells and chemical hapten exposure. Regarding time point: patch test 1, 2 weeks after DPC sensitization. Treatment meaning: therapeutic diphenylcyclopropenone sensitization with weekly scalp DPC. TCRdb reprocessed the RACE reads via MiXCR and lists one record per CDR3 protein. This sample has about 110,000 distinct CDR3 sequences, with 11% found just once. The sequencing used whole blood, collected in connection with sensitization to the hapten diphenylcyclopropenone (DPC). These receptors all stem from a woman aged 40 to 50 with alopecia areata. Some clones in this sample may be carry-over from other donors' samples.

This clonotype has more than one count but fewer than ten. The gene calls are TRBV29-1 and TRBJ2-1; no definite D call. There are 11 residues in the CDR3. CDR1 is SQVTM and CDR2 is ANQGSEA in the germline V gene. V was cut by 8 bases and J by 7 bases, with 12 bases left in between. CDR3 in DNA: TGCAGCATAGTAGAGTATAATGAGCAGTTCTTC. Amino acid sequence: CSIVEYNEQFF.

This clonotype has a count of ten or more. The CDR3 protein is CASSLAGGLGRTEAFF. The CDR3 DNA reads TGTGCCAGCAGCTTAGCGGGAGGGCTTGGTCGCACTGAAGCTTTCTTT. The chain has TRBV7-2 and TRBJ1-1; D gene uncertain. V was pared by 0 bases and J by 4 bases, with 15 bases between. The germline CDR1 and CDR2 sequences are SGHTA and FQGNSA. This CDR3 spans 16 amino acids.

DNA of the CDR3: TGCAGCGCTCACGCGGGGCCTAGCTCCTACGAGCAGTACTTC. Its protein is CSAHAGPSSYEQYF. The rearrangement uses TRBV29-1 and TRBJ2-7; TRBD2 might be the D (6 bases). Germline V gene data show CDR1 as SQVTM and CDR2 as ANQGSEA. V was pared by 7 bases and J by 0 bases, with 16 bases between. CDR3 size: 14 residues.

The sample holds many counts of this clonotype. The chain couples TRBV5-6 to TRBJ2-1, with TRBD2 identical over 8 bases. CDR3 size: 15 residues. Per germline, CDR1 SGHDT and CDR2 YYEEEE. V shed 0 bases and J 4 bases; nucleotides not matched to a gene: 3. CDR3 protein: CASSLGTSRYNEQFF. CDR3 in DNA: TGTGCCAGCAGCTTGGGGACTAGCCGGTACAATGAGCAGTTCTTC.

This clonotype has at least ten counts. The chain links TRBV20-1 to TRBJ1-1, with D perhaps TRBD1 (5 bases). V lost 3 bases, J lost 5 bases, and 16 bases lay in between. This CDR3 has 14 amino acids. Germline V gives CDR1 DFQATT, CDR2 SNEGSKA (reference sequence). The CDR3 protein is CSASEAGVETEAFF. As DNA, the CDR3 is TGCAGTGCTAGCGAGGCGGGGGTGGAGACTGAAGCTTTCTTT.

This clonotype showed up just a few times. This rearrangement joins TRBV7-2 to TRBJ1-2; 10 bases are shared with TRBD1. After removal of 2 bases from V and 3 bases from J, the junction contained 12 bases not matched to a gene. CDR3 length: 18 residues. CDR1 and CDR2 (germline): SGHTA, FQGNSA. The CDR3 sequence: CASSLYGPRTGGDYGYTF. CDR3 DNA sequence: TGTGCCAGCAGCTTATATGGGCCGCGGACAGGGGGAGACTATGGCTACACCTTC.

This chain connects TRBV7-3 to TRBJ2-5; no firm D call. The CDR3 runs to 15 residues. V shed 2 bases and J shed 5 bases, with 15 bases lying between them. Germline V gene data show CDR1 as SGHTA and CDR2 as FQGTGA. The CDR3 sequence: CASSLFVSPRETQYF. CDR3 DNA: TGTGCCAGCAGCTTATTCGTCTCGCCCAGGGAGACCCAGTACTTC. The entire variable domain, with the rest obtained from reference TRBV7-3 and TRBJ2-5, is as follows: GAGVSQTPSNKVTEKGKYVELRCDPISGHTALYWYRQSLGQGPEFLIYFQGTGAADDSGLPNDRFFAVRPEGSVSTLKIQRTERGDSAVYLCASSLFVSPRETQYFGPGTRLLVL.

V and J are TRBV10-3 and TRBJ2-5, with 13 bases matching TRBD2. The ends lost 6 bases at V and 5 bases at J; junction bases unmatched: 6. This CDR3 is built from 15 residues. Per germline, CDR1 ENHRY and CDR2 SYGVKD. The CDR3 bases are TGTGCCATCAGCGGACTAGCGGGAGTTGGGGAGACCCAGTACTTC. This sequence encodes CAISGLAGVGETQYF.